What follows describes a single T cell receptor beta chain. Its antigen remains unknown. After constant-region reverse-primer amplification, full-length variable regions underwent semi-nested PCR with Nested Universal Primer A. From the 5' RACE reads, TCRdb called clonotypes with MiXCR, one entry per CDR3 protein. The sample yields about 5,900 distinct CDR3 sequences, about three quarters seen once. V shed 7 bases and J shed 2 bases, with 11 bases lying between them. The CDR3 extends over 13 amino acids. Looked up from germline, CDR1 is SGHAT and CDR2 is FQDESV (reference sequence). Points from the study as a whole: Tumor Treg TCRs overlapped most with tumor naive CD4+ cells.

The sample taken for sequencing was memory CD4+ T cells sorted from a lymph node. As to subset: memory CD4+ T cells, CD4+CD45RO+CD25-. The TCR was taken from a female donor with breast cancer. The rearrangement uses TRBV11-1 and TRBJ2-5; no clear D. Here the CDR3 DNA reads TGTGCCAGCAAAAAAAGGGCACAAGAGACCCAGTACTTC. This translates into CASKKRAQETQYF.